This T cell receptor (beta chain) was recorded in a study of glioma-infiltrating T cells after dendritic cell vaccination. Study summary: Three intradermal dendritic cell vaccine injections were given every two weeks.

Sequenced by immunoSEQ multiplex PCR; TCRdb stores in-frame clones only, minus some. Among about 76,000 clones listed, around 87% were seen once. Germline lookup yields CDR1 SGHKS and CDR2 YYEKEE (reference sequence). J lost 0 bases, V lost 4 bases, and 17 bases had no gene match. This CDR3 is built from 19 residues. Described time point: after dendritic cell vaccination, including at tumor progression/relapse. The sequence derives from a human donor with glioblastoma. This specimen consisted of blood, obtained after dendritic cell vaccination. V usage is TRBV5-5 and J usage is TRBJ1-1; 8 nucleotides match TRBD1. The CDR3 reads CASSQMVGRGLGMNTEAFF. CDR3 sequence (DNA): TGTGCCAGCAGCCAAATGGTTGGCAGGGGGCTCGGAATGAACACTGAAGCTTTCTTT.